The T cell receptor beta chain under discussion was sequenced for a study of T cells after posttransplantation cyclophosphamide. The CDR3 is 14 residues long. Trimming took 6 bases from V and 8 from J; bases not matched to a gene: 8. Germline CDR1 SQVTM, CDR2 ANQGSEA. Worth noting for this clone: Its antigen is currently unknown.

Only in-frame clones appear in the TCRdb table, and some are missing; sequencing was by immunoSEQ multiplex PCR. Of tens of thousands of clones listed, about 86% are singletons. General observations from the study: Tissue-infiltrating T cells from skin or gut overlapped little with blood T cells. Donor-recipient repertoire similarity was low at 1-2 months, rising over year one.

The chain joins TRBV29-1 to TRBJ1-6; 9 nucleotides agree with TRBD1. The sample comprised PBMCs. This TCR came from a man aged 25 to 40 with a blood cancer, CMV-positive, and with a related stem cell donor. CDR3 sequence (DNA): TGCAGCGTCTCCTTGGGGGACAGGGATTCACCCCTCCACTTT. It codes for CSVSLGDRDSPLHF.